The sequence of this T cell receptor (beta chain) was determined in a study of blood T cell repertoires in COVID-19. Study in general: From T cells, B-cell-depleted T cells, or PBMCs came the material, which was cDNA or gDNA.

This CDR3 has 14 amino acids. TCRdb's copy holds only in-frame clones and misses some; the assay was immunoSEQ multiplex PCR. Of about 320,000 clones listed, around nine tenths were seen once; the top ten hold 2% to 3%. The study assigned cohorts using participant-reported clinical history. Resolution of symptoms, clearance, or two negative PCRs was present in recovered Cohort 3 donors. The source is a man aged 60 to 69 who had recovered from COVID-19. The sample comprised PBMCs or T cells enriched from blood (not recorded which). The genes are TRBV21-1 and TRBJ1-4; TRBD1, the table's D call, lacks a check against the DNA. TRBV21-1 is a pseudogene locus. CDR3 region: CASSVYSGREKLFF. Here the CDR3 DNA reads TGTGCCAGCAGCGTCTACTCAGGAAGGGAAAAACTGTTTTTT.